This paragraph covers one T cell receptor beta chain sequence. The antigen it binds to is not known. Per-base quality was not reported, and no clone a single base away is much larger than it. This specimen belongs to a study of cytomegalovirus exposure and HLA in healthy donors (dated by TCRdb to between 2016 and 2019). As for the study more broadly: According to a later analysis, one platform produced both the roughly 130 validation repertoires and the 550 to 800 repertoires of the first cohort. The study aimed to test whether cataloging public T cell receptors could reveal signatures of past pathogen exposure. To predict cytomegalovirus infection status, the study combined high-throughput TCR immunosequencing, statistical association of individual TCRs with disease status, and machine learning. In addition to the first cohort of 666 subjects, a separate validation cohort of 120 different subjects was used.

Libraries were made using the immunoSEQ multiplex PCR assay. Turning to the authors' computational methods: A statistical classification framework was built for diagnosing cytomegalovirus status from the catalog of TCR beta chain sequences. Not all clones reach the TCRdb copy of this immuneACCESS table, which keeps in-frame sequences only. Checked studies attribute under half of the gap to unresolved V genes and leave the rest unexplained. Clone size and V and J calls were adopted from that table, with D and trimming inferred from the DNA. The sample table holds 250,000 to 300,000 clones, of which 80% to 90% were seen once. Of the sample, roughly 1% falls within the top ten clones. The donors were included in the validation cohort of around 120 subjects, a group kept apart from the approximately 700-subject first cohort. Beyond this particular receptor, the publication reports: Cytomegalovirus status was reported to be diagnosed by the classifier with high specificity and sensitivity in both the original and validation cohorts. Most TCR sequences were seen in very few donors, while some public TCRs were found in many individuals. A few of the identified cytomegalovirus-associated TCR beta chains were confirmed in vitro to be specific for cytomegalovirus antigens. All 120 or so repertoires were used to score co-occurrence in the validation cohort in a later analysis, because that analysis had no HLA typing for the cohort. According to the authors, the approach could potentially be generalized to other disease states and immunological phenotypes. The study gave a list of some 150 TCR beta chains associated with cytomegalovirus. Of the cluster scores, roughly 95% were above 0 in a later analysis, which found that TCRs clustered in the first cohort also tended to co-occur in the 110 or so validation repertoires.

From the germline V gene, CDR1 is SGHDT and CDR2 is YYEEEE. The junction carries 16 bases between V and J, which are trimmed by 0 bases and 9 bases respectively. Counted from cysteine to phenylalanine, this CDR3 has 14 amino acids. CDR3 DNA is the only sequence kept; it has 42 bases, read in frame from the first base. This chain is built from TRBV5-6 and TRBJ2-7; D gene: possibly TRBD2, on 6 matching bases. Sample: PBMCs. The source of this sequence is a young woman in good health and CMV-seronegative. In nucleotide form, the sequence is TGTGCCAGCAGCTTGGTGGTAGCGGACCTGGGGCAGTACTTC. This encodes CASSLVVADLGQYF.